This record looks at one TCR beta chain sequence and its context. The data are from a study of shared clonotypes between healthy human individuals. Within Nashville, Tennessee resided all donors, each a Caucasian adult. Produced via immunoSEQ multiplex PCR; TCRdb's table is partial and in-frame only. This repertoire shows roughly 2 million clones, roughly 94% found once; its top ten account for 0.1% to 0.15%. Germline loops: CDR1 SGHTA, CDR2 FQGTGA. V was pared by 2 bases and J by 1 base, with 8 bases between. The CDR3 is made up of 14 amino acids. Sequenced input: naive CD4+ T cells sorted from blood. Described subset: CD45RA+ positively selected. This TCR was sampled from a man in his late teens or twenties in good health. This chain links TRBV7-3 with TRBJ2-5; a weak D match, TRBD1 (6 bases). The CDR3 nucleotides are TGTGCCAGCAGCTTAGGGGGCGTCCAAGAGACCCAGTACTTC. Its protein is CASSLGGVQETQYF.